Listed here are 18 T cell receptor beta chains from one sample, sequenced in a study of CD8+CD57+ T cells in acquired aplastic anemia. Both TCR beta VDJ combination and CDR3 sequence profiling were carried out. Genomic DNA was the template for this profiling. TCRdb re-derived calls from the reads in MiXCR, one entry per CDR3 protein. The data hold approximately 170,000 distinct CDR3 sequences, with 60% to 70% observed a single time. The sample consisted of sorted CD4+, CD8+, or CD8+CD57+ T cells (not recorded which) from PBMCs. Receptors originate from a human donor in good health.

For the CDR3, the DNA is TGTGCCACCGCGCTCAGCTCCTACAATGAGCAGTTCTTC. As protein: CATALSSYNEQFF. V is TRBV6-2 or TRBV6-3 and J is TRBJ2-1, with D uncertain. Germline-derived CDR1 and CDR2 are MNHEY and SVGEGT. Trimming shortened V by 10 bases and J by 0 bases, and 10 bases separated the two germline ends. This CDR3 region has 13 residues.

The CDR3 here is CASSLLAGYQETQYF. For the CDR3, the DNA is TGTGCCAGCAGCTTACTAGCGGGGTACCAAGAGACCCAGTACTTC. The chain recombines TRBV7-9 with TRBJ2-5; 9 bases are shared with TRBD2. CDR1 is SEHNR, CDR2 FQNEAQ, per germline (reference sequence). There are 15 residues in the CDR3. Unmatched junction bases numbered 1, after V lost 2 bases and J lost 0 bases.

In its sample, this clonotype was seen a few times. The rearrangement uses TRBV5-5 and TRBJ2-5; D is possibly TRBD2 (5 bases). This CDR3 has 16 residues. Germline-derived CDR1 and CDR2 are SGHKS and YYEKEE (reference sequence). Between the trimmed V and J ends, which lost 6 bases and 1 base, there was a span of 19 bases. CDR3 residues: CASTVSVREVQETQYF. The CDR3 DNA is TGTGCCAGCACCGTTAGTGTCCGGGAAGTCCAAGAGACCCAGTACTTC.

This clonotype has a handful of counts. The chain joins TRBV15 to TRBJ1-1; the D gene is possibly TRBD1 (5 bases). CDR1 and CDR2 (germline): LNHNV, YYDKDF (reference sequence). V was trimmed by 5 bases and J by 1 base, leaving 8 bases between them. The CDR3 contains 13 residues. CDR3 protein: CATSYGQNTEAFF. DNA of the CDR3: TGTGCCACCAGCTACGGACAGAACACTGAAGCTTTCTTT.

J is TRBJ1-4 and V is TRBV6-5, with TRBD1 as a possible D gene (5 bases). The length of the CDR3 is 15 residues. Germline V gives CDR1 MNHEY, CDR2 SVGAGI. Deletions cut 6 bases from V and 1 base from J, with 12 bases between. CDR3 bases: TGTGCCAGCAGAACTGGGGGGATAACTAATGAAAAACTGTTTTTT. Protein product: CASRTGGITNEKLFF.

J is TRBJ1-1 and V is TRBV6-6; unclear D gene. Per germline, CDR1 MNHNY and CDR2 SVGAGI (reference sequence). The CDR3 contains 14 residues. V shed 5 bases and J shed 1 base, with 11 bases lying between them. The CDR3: CASSEQSSNTEAFF. CDR3 coding DNA: TGTGCCAGCAGTGAACAGAGTTCGAACACTGAAGCTTTCTTT.

In its sample, this clonotype was seen a few times. This chain joins TRBV10-3 and TRBJ2-5, with a possible D match to TRBD1 (6 bases). Germline V lookup: CDR1 ENHRY, CDR2 SYGVKD. Trimming took off 6 bases at V and 5 bases at J, with 16 bases between the two ends. This CDR3 contains 14 residues. CDR3 bases: TGTGCCATCAGGATGGACTCCCAGGGGGAGACCCAGTACTTC. Its protein product is CAIRMDSQGETQYF.

The genes are TRBV5-1 and TRBJ1-6, with TRBD1 matching 9 bases. Germline CDR1 reads SGHRS; CDR2 reads YFSETQ. The CDR3 loop spans 20 amino acids. V lost 3 bases, J lost 11 bases, and 24 bases stayed unmatched. CDR3: CASSSQPTGTGFGTHPPLHF. Written as DNA, the CDR3 is TGCGCCAGCAGCTCGCAACCGACTGGGACAGGGTTTGGAACGCACCCACCCCTCCACTTT. The full variable domain, in which reference TRBV5-1 and TRBJ1-6 provide the parts outside the CDR3, is KAGVTQTPRYLIKTRGQQVTLSCSPISGHRSVSWYQQTPGQGLQFLFEYFSETQRNKGNFPGRFSGRQFSNSRSEMNVSTLELGDSALYLCASSSQPTGTGFGTHPPLHFGNGTRLTVT.

V is TRBV19 and J is TRBJ2-7; 12 bases are shared with TRBD1. V was clipped by 5 bases and J by 3 bases; unmatched bases: 5. This CDR3 spans 15 amino acids. Looked up from germline, CDR1 is LNHDA and CDR2 is SQIVND (reference sequence). The CDR3 sequence is CASSPWDRGLYEQYF. The CDR3 DNA reads as TGTGCCAGTAGTCCCTGGGACAGGGGGCTCTACGAGCAGTACTTC.

Only a few counts were recorded for this clonotype. CDR3 in amino acids: CASSLRQTRGEQYF. The CDR3 DNA follows: TGTGCCAGCAGCCTACGCCAGACTAGGGGCGAGCAGTACTTC. The chain joins TRBV9 to TRBJ2-7; D possibly corresponds to TRBD2 (6 bases). In germline, CDR1 is SGDLS, CDR2 YYNGEE. There are 14 residues in the CDR3. Trimming removed 4 bases from V and 6 bases from J, with 17 bases in between. Together with reference TRBV9 and TRBJ2-7, the CDR3 gives the full variable domain: DSGVTQTPKHLITATGQRVTLRCSPRSGDLSVYWYQQSLDQGLQFLIQYYNGEERAKGNILERFSAQQFPDLHSELNLSSLELGDSALYFCASSLRQTRGEQYFGPGTRLTVT.

This clonotype was seen ten or more times. The chain combines TRBV6-5 with TRBJ2-1, with 13 nucleotides matching TRBD2. Germline CDR1 is MNHEY and CDR2 is SVGAGI. With 6 bases clipped from V and 8 bases from J, the junction kept 7 bases outside the gene matches. This CDR3 is 15 amino acids long. The CDR3 region has the DNA TGTGCCAGCAGATCAACTAGCGGGAGGGCAGATGAGCAGTTCTTC. Its protein product is CASRSTSGRADEQFF.

This rearrangement joins TRBV7-6 to TRBJ2-3; 7 bases map to TRBD2. The V and J ends lost 7 bases and 0 bases, in that order; junction bases with no gene match: 10. The germline V gene has CDR1 SGHVS and CDR2 FNYEAQ. The CDR3 totals 16 residues. The CDR3 bases are TGTGCCAGCACCCCCTTAGCGGGCCTTAGCACAGATACGCAGTATTTT. It is translated as CASTPLAGLSTDTQYF. Looking up the rest from reference TRBV7-6 and TRBJ2-3 gives the full variable domain: GAGVSQSPRYKVTKRGQDVALRCDPISGHVSLYWYRQALGQGPEFLTYFNYEAQQDKSGLPNDRFSAERPEGSISTLTIQRTEQRDSAMYRCASTPLAGLSTDTQYFGPGTRLTVL.

As for this clonotype: One end of the junction does not line up with germline, which may come from a read error. This rearrangement joins TRBV7-9 to TRBJ2-2; TRBD1 matches at 7 bases. The CDR3 runs 17 residues. Germline V lookup: CDR1 SEHNR, CDR2 FQNEAQ (reference sequence). CDR3 in amino acids: CASYGDRFDANTGELFF. CDR3 sequence (DNA): TGTGCCTCCTACGGGGACAGATTCGACGCGAACACCGGGGAGCTGTTTTTC.

This clonotype was picked up a small number of times. The chain couples TRBV15 to TRBJ1-6, with TRBD1 identical over 8 bases. This CDR3 contains 18 residues. V shed 1 base and J 10 bases; nucleotides not matched to a gene: 15. Germline CDR1 is LNHNV and CDR2 is YYDKDF (reference sequence). The CDR3 loop is CATSRGTRGREVGSPLHF. CDR3 coding DNA: TGTGCCACCAGCAGAGGGACCAGGGGGCGCGAGGTGGGATCACCCCTCCACTTT. Together with reference TRBV15 and TRBJ1-6, the CDR3 gives the full variable domain: DAMVIQNPRYQVTQFGKPVTLSCSQTLNHNVMYWYQQKSSQAPKLLFHYYDKDFNNEADTPDNFQSRRPNTSFCFLDIRSPGLGDTAMYLCATSRGTRGREVGSPLHFGNGTRLTVT.

This CDR3 is CATSRDYYEQYF. CDR3 nucleotides: TGTGCCACCAGCAGAGATTACTACGAGCAGTACTTC. The chain couples TRBV15 to TRBJ2-7; D is uncertain. CDR3 length equals 12 residues. Trimming pared 0 bases from V and 3 bases from J, leaving 3 bases between. Per germline, CDR1 LNHNV and CDR2 YYDKDF (reference sequence).

V is TRBV20-1 and J is TRBJ2-3; TRBD2 agrees at 7 bases. Germline trimming cut 3 bases from V and 4 bases from J; bases unmatched to any gene: 10. The CDR3 contains 15 residues. Germline V gene data show CDR1 as DFQATT and CDR2 as SNEGSKA (reference sequence). CDR3 residues: CSASFTQRESDTQYF. CDR3 DNA sequence: TGCAGTGCTAGTTTTACCCAGCGGGAATCAGATACGCAGTATTTT.

This clonotype was seen a single time. V and J are TRBV12-5 and TRBJ2-7; D remains unclear. The CDR3 spans 11 residues. From germline, CDR1 is LGHNT and CDR2 FRNRAP. The CDR3 DNA reads as TGTGCCAGCAGTGAAGCTGGTGAGCAGTACTTC. Translated: CASSEAGEQYF.

This clonotype was seen many times. The chain couples TRBV7-9 to TRBJ1-1; D ambiguous. CDR1 and CDR2 from the germline V gene are SEHNR and FQNEAQ (reference sequence). The V gene lost 5 bases and the J gene lost 0 bases, with 7 bases spanning the gap. This CDR3 contains 13 residues. This chain's CDR3 is CASSLGMNTEAFF. CDR3 DNA: TGTGCCAGCAGCCTGGGAATGAACACTGAAGCTTTCTTT.